The subject of this entry is one TCR beta chain. The germline gives CDR1 SGHTA, CDR2 FQGNSA. Between the trimmed V and J ends, which lost 2 bases and 9 bases, there was a span of 23 bases. CDR3 length equals 16 residues. Profiles of TCR beta VDJ and CDR3 were generated from a genomic DNA template. In TCRdb, the reads were re-called with MiXCR into one record per CDR3 protein. This sample has 260,000 or so distinct CDR3 sequences; 65% to 90% occur once, and the top ten carry 35% to 50%. This entry comes from a study of CD8+CD57+ T cells in acquired aplastic anemia. Patients who underwent sequencing had shown CD8+CD57+ cell expansion by flow cytometry.

The V and J genes are TRBV7-2 and TRBJ2-7, with D uncertain. Material for sequencing was sorted CD4+, CD8+, or CD8+CD57+ T cells (not recorded which) from PBMCs. The sequence derives from a human donor with aplastic anemia. The CDR3 DNA follows: TGTGCCAGCAGCTTACATCTGACAAGAAAAACTGAAGCGCAGTACTTC. Encoded protein: CASSLHLTRKTEAQYF.